This T cell receptor (beta chain) was obtained from a study of OX40 agonist ivuxolimab in advanced cancers. Study at large: Cohort: 80% to 85% men, mean age approximately 66, aged about 20 to 90.

Trimming cost V 8 bases and J 3 bases; bases outside gene matches: 10. The CDR3 consists of 15 residues. Germline CDR1 reads MNHNS; CDR2 reads SASEGT. Study results and caveats: Still undetermined is the antigen specificity of the expanded peripheral T cells.

Using immunoSEQ multiplex PCR, the repertoire was profiled, and TCRdb retains in-frame clones only, with some absent. The profile shows approximately 74,000 clones, roughly four fifths of them singletons. On this clone itself: The antigen is unknown.

Sequenced material: CD4+ or CD8+ T cells sorted from blood, taken in a trial of the OX40 agonist ivuxolimab. This TCR was recovered from an adult with an advanced solid tumor such as melanoma, head and neck, liver or kidney cancer. The chain couples TRBV6-1 to TRBJ2-7; 10 nucleotides align to TRBD1. The CDR3 DNA follows: TGTGCCAGCTACACTCGGGACAGGGGAGGCTACGAGCAGTACTTC. Protein sequence: CASYTRDRGGYEQYF.